The clone carrying this TCR beta chain came up many times. The germline gives CDR1 SGDLS, CDR2 YYNGEE. This CDR3 has 16 residues. V lost 0 bases and J lost 4, with 14 bases in between. The sample is drawn from a study of metastatic and nonmetastatic thyroid tumors. TCRdb called clones again from the PCR reads with MiXCR. This table holds approximately 19,000 clones, roughly a sixth found once. The entire patient cohort was treatment-naive prior to thyroid surgery. V and J are TRBV9 and TRBJ2-1; no clear D. The specimen was blood. This TCR was sampled from a female donor with papillary thyroid cancer or a benign thyroid nodule (not recorded which). Some clones in this sample may be carry-over from other donors' samples. The CDR3 DNA reads as TGTGCCAGCAGCGTAGGGAAGACCCTAGGGTACAATGAGCAGTTCTTC. This codes for CASSVGKTLGYNEQFF.